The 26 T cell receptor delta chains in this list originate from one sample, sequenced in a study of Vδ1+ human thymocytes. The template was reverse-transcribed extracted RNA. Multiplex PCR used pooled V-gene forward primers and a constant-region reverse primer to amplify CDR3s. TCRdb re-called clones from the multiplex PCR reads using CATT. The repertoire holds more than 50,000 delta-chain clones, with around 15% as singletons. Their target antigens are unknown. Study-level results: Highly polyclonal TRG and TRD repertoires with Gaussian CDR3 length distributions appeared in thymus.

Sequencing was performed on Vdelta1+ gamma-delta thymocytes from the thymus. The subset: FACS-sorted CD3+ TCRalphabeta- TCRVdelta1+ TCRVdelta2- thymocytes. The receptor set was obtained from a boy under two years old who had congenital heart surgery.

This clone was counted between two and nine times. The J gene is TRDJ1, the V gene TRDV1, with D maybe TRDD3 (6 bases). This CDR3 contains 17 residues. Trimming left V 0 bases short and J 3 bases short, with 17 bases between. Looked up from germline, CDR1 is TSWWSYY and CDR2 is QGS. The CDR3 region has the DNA TGTGCTCTTGGGGAACTTGACCTTGGCGGATACCCCGATAAACTCATCTTT. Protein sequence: CALGELDLGGYPDKLIF.

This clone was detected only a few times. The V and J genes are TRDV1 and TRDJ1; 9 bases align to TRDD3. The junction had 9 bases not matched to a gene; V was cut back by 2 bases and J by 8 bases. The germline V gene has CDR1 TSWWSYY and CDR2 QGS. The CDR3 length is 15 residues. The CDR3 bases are TGTGCTCTTGGGGAAAACCCTACGGGGGATACCAAACTCATCTTT. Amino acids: CALGENPTGDTKLIF.

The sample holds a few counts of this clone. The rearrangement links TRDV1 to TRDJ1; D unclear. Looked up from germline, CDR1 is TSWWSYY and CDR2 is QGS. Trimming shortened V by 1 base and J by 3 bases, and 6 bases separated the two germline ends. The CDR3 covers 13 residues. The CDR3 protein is CALGEPGADKLIF. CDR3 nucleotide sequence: TGTGCTCTTGGGGAACCCGGGGCCGATAAACTCATCTTT.

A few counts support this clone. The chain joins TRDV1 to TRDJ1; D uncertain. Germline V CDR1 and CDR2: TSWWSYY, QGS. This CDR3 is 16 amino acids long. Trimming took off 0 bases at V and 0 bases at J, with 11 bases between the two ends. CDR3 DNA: TGTGCTCTTGGGGAACTCGAAGGGCCCGACACCGATAAACTCATCTTT. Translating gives CALGELEGPDTDKLIF.

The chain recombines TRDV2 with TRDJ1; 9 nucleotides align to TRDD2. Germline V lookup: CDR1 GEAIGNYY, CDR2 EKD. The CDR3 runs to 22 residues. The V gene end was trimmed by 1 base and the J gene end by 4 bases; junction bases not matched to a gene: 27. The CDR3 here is CACDTPSYFNTGDTKPHDKLIF. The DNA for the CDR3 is TGTGCCTGTGACACACCTTCCTACTTTAATACTGGGGACACTAAACCACACGATAAACTCATCTTT.

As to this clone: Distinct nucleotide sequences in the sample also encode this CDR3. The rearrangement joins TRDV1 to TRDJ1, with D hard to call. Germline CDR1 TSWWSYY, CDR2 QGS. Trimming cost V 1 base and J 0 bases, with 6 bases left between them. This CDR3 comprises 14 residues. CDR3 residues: CALGEREYTDKLIF. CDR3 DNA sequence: TGTGCTCTTGGGGAACGAGAGTACACCGATAAACTCATCTTT.

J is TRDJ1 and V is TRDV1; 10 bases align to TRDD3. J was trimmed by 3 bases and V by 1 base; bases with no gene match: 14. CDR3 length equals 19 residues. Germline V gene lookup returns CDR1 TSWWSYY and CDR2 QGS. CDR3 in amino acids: CALGERSFLGDILSDKLIF. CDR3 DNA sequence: TGTGCTCTTGGGGAACGTTCCTTCCTGGGGGATATATTGTCCGATAAACTCATCTTT.

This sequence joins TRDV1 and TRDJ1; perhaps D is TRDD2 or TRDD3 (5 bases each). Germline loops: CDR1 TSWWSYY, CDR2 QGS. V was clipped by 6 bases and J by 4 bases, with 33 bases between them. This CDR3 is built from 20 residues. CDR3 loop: CALGLILRPEGIPGGDKLIF. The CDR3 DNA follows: TGTGCTCTTGGCCTCATCCTTCGCCCGGAAGGGATCCCGGGGGGCGATAAACTCATCTTT.

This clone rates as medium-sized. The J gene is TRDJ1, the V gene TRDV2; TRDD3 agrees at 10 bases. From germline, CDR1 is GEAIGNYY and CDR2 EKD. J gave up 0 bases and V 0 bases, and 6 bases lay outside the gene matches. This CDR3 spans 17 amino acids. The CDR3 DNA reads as TGTGCCTGTGACACCACTGGGGGATCCCGAAACACCGATAAACTCATCTTT. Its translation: CACDTTGGSRNTDKLIF.

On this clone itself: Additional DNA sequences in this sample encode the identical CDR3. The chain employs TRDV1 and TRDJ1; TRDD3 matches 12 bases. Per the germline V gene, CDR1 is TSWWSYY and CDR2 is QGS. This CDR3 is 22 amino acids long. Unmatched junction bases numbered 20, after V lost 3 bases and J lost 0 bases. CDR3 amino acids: CALGEDPIYWGIPLGYTDKLIF. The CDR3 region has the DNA TGTGCTCTTGGGGAGGACCCAATCTACTGGGGGATACCATTGGGCTACACCGATAAACTCATCTTT.

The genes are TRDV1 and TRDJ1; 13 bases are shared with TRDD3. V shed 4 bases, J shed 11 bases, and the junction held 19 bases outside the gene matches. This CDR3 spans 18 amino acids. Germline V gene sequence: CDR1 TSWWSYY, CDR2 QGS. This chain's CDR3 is CALGAPPSYETGGYELIF. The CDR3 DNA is TGTGCTCTTGGGGCCCCGCCTTCCTACGAAACTGGGGGATACGAGCTCATCTTT.

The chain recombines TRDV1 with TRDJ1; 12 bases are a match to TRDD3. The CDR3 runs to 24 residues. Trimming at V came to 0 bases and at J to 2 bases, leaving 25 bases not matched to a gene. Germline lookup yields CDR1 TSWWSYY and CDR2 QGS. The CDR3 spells CALGELSYVCLGDTRGLGTDKLIF. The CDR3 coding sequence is TGTGCTCTTGGGGAACTTTCCTACGTATGCCTGGGGGATACGCGGGGTTTGGGAACCGATAAACTCATCTTT.

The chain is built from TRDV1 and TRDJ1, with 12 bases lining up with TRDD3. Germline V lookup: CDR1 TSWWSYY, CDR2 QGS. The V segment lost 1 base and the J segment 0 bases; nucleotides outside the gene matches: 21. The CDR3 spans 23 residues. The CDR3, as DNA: TGTGCTCTTGGGGAACCAGAATCGAGTCAGGGTTACTGGGGGATACATAACACCGATAAACTCATCTTT. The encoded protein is CALGEPESSQGYWGIHNTDKLIF.

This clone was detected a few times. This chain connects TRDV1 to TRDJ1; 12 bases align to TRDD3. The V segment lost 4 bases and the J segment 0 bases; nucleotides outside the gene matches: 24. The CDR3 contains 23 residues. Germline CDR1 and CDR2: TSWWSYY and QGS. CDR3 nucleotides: TGTGCTCTTGGGGTGCCTCCTTCCTACGGTACGACTGGGGGATACCCGTACACCGATAAACTCATCTTT. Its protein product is CALGVPPSYGTTGGYPYTDKLIF.

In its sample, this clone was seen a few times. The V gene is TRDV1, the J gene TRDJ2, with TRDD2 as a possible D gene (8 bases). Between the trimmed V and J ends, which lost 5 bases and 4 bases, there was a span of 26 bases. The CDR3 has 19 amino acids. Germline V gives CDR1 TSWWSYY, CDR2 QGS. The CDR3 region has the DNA TGTGCTCTTGGGTCTTCCTACGGAGAACGCGGGGGATGGACAGCACAACTCTTCTTT. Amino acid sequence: CALGSSYGERGGWTAQLFF.

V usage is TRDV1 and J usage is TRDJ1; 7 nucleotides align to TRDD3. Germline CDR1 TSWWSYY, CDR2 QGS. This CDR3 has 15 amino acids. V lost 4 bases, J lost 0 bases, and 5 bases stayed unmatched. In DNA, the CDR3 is TGTGCTCTTGGGGCTCCTGGGGGCAACACCGATAAACTCATCTTT. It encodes CALGAPGGNTDKLIF.

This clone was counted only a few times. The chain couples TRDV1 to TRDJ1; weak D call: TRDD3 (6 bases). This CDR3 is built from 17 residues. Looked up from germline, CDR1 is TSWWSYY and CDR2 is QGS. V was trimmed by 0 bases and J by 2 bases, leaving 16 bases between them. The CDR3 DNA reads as TGTGCTCTTGGGGAACTGCACAAGTACTGGGTAACCGATAAACTCATCTTT. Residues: CALGELHKYWVTDKLIF.

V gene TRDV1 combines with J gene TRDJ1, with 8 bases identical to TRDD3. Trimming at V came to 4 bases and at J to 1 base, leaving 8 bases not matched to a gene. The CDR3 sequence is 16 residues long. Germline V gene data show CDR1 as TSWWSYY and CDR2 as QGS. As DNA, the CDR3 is TGTGCTCTTGGGGGCCCCCACTGGGGGTTCACCGATAAACTCATCTTT. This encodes CALGGPHWGFTDKLIF.

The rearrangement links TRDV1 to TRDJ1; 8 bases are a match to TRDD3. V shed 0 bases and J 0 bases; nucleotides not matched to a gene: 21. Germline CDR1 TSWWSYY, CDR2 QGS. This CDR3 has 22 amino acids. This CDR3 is CALGELVAYTVLGDKYTDKLIF. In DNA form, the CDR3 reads TGTGCTCTTGGGGAACTAGTTGCCTACACCGTTCTGGGGGACAAGTACACCGATAAACTCATCTTT.

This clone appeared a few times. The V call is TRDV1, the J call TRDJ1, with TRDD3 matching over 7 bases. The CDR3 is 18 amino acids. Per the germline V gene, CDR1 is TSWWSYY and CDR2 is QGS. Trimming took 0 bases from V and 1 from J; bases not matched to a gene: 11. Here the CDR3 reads CALGELGLLGITTDKLIF. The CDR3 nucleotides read TGTGCTCTTGGGGAACTAGGGTTACTGGGGATCACCACCGATAAACTCATCTTT.

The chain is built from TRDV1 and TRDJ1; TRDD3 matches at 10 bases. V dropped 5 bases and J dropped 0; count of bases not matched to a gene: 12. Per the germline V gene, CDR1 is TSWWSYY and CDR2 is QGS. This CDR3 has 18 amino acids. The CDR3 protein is CALGPTYNGGYYTDKLIF. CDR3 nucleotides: TGTGCTCTTGGGCCCACTTATAATGGGGGATACTACACCGATAAACTCATCTTT.

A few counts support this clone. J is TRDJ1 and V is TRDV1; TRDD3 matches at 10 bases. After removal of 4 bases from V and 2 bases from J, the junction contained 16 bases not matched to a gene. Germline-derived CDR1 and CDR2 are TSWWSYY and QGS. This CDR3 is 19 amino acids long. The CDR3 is CALGGNSPTGGSSTDKLIF. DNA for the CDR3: TGTGCTCTTGGGGGAAATTCCCCTACTGGGGGATCATCGACCGATAAACTCATCTTT.

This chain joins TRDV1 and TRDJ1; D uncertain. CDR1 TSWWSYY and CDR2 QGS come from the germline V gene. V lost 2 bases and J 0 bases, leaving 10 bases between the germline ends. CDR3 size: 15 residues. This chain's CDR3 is CALGETHENTDKLIF. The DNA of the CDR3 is TGTGCTCTTGGGGAAACGCACGAAAACACCGATAAACTCATCTTT.

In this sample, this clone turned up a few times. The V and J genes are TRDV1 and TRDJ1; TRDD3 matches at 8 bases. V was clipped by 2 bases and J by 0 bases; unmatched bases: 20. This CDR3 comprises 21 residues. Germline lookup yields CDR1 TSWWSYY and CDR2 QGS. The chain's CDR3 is CALGENTTRGIIKDYTDKLIF. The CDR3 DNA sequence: TGTGCTCTTGGGGAAAACACGACCCGGGGGATAATCAAGGATTACACCGATAAACTCATCTTT.

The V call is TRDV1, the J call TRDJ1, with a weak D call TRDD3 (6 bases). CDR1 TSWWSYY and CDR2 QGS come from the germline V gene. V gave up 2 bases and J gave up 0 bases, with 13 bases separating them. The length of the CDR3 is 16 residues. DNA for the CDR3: TGTGCTCTTGGGGAAAGTAGGGGGGAACACACCGATAAACTCATCTTT. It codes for CALGESRGEHTDKLIF.

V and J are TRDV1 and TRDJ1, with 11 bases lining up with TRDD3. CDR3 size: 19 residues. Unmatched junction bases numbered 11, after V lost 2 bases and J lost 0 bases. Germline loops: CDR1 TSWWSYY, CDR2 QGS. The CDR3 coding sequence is TGTGCTCTTGGGGAATTAACCATTCTACTGGGGGATAACACCGATAAACTCATCTTT. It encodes CALGELTILLGDNTDKLIF.